This paragraph reports one T cell receptor beta chain. Per the germline V gene, CDR1 is SGHRS and CDR2 is YFSETQ. The CDR3 has 15 amino acids. V lost 4 bases, J lost 0 bases, and 6 bases stayed unmatched. Original analysis: Amplified reference gene primers provided the basis for estimating nucleated cell counts. The repertoire was sequenced with immunoSEQ multiplex PCR; TCRdb's copy has only in-frame clones and lacks some. That table is the source of V, J and clone size, and D and trimming were worked out from the DNA. Among 350,000 or so clones, approximately 90% were seen once, and the ten largest hold 3% to 4.5%. These data originate in a study of blood T cell repertoires in COVID-19. On the study more broadly: Acute and convalescent COVID-19 specimens originated in the United States, Italy and Spain.

The specimen sequenced was peripheral blood. This chain joins TRBV5-1 and TRBJ1-1; 7 bases agree with TRBD1. This TCR was sampled from an older woman with COVID-19, enrolled during active disease. The CDR3 loop is CASSRGQVMNTEAFF. The CDR3 coding sequence is TGCGCCAGCAGCCGCGGACAGGTGATGAACACTGAAGCTTTCTTT.